Sequencing of this TCR beta chain was carried out in a study of PD-1 blockade in mismatch repair-deficient tumors. Study-level background: Enrolled about 2012-2017, patients had progressing, pretreated mismatch repair-deficient cancers of around 12 types.

This clone was seen only a few times. Its target is unknown. The study's findings and limits: Tumor-resident clones, often absent from pretreatment blood, expanded after pembrolizumab and then contracted.

This table comes from immunoSEQ multiplex PCR, and its TCRdb copy is limited to in-frame clones, with some not included. This sample carries more than 50,000 clones, 88% of them seen once, and the ten largest clones take over 11%. CDR1 is MDHEN and CDR2 is SYDVKM in the germline V gene. With 2 bases removed from V and 6 bases from J, the gap between germline ends came to 10 bases. There are 13 residues in the CDR3. The clonotype comes from an adult with mismatch repair-deficient cancer. The V gene is TRBV28, the J gene TRBJ1-2; the D gene is possibly TRBD1 (6 bases). The source was peripheral blood, collected 52 weeks after starting pembrolizumab. The CDR3 region is CASSLGGADGYTF. The CDR3 region has the DNA TGTGCCAGCAGTTTAGGGGGCGCGGATGGCTACACCTTC.